This TCR beta chain was identified in a study of regulatory T cells in long-lasting Graves disease. General study points: Reduced TCR diversity was observed in persistent Graves' patients versus newly diagnosed patients.

For TCR beta, libraries came from iRepertoire HTBI primers and Arm-PCR of CDR3 regions. TCRdb itself ran the multiplex PCR reads through MiXCR, one entry per CDR3 protein. The table lists 240,000 or so distinct CDR3 sequences, around 20% of them singletons. This clonotype was recorded many times. The antigen is unknown. Time point in this sample: newly diagnosed GD, antithyroid drugs for less than 3 months. The TCR library used RNA extracted from PBMCs. Sequenced material: peripheral blood mononuclear cells (PBMCs), taken at new diagnosis, from a patient treated with antithyroid drugs. This clonotype was sampled from a female donor with Graves disease.

The CDR3 loop reads CASSANSGAVDTQYF. Written as DNA, the CDR3 is TGTGCCAGCAGCGCCAATAGCGGGGCAGTAGATACGCAGTATTTT. The rearrangement links TRBV11-3 to TRBJ2-3, with TRBD2 matching 8 bases. Looked up from germline, CDR1 is SGHNT and CDR2 is YENEEA. Germline trimming cut 5 bases from V and 5 bases from J; bases unmatched to any gene: 9. There are 15 residues in the CDR3. Using reference TRBV11-3 and TRBJ2-3 for the parts outside the CDR3, the full variable domain is EAGVVQSPRYKIIEKKQPVAFWCNPISGHNTLYWYLQNLGQGPELLIRYENEEAVDDSQLPKDRFSAERLKGVDSTLKIQPAELGDSAVYLCASSANSGAVDTQYFGPGTRLTVL.